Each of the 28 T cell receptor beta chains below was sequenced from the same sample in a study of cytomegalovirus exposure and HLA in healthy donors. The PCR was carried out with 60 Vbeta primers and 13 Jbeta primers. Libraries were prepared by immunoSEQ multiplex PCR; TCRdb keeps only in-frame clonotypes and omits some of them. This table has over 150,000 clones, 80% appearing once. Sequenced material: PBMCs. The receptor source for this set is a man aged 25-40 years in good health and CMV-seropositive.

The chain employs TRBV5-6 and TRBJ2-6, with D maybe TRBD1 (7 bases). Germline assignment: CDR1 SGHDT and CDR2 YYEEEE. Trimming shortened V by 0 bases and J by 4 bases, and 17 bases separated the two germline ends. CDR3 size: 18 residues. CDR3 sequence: CASSLEGRGVDGANVLTF. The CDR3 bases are TGTGCCAGCAGCTTGGAGGGCAGGGGGGTTGACGGGGCCAACGTCCTGACTTTC.

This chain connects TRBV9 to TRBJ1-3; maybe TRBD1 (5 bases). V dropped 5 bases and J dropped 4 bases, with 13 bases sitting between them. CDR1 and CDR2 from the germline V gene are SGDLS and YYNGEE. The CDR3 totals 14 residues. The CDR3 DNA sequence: TGTGCCAGCAGTTCCGGGGGTCTCGGAAACACCATATATTTT. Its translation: CASSSGGLGNTIYF. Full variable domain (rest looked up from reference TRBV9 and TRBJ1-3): DSGVTQTPKHLITATGQRVTLRCSPRSGDLSVYWYQQSLDQGLQFLIQYYNGEERAKGNILERFSAQQFPDLHSELNLSSLELGDSALYFCASSSGGLGNTIYFGEGSWLTVV.

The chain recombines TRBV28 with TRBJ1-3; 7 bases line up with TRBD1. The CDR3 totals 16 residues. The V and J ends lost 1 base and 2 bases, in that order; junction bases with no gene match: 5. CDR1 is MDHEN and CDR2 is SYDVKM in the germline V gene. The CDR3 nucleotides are TGTGCCAGCAGTTTATACTTGGGGACAGCTGGAAACACCATATATTTT. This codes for CASSLYLGTAGNTIYF.

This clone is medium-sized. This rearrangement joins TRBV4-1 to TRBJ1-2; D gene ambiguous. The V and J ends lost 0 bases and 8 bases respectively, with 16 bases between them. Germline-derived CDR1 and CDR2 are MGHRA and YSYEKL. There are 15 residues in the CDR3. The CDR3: CASSQDSTAPEGYTF. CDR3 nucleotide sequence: TGCGCCAGCAGCCAAGATTCGACGGCCCCGGAGGGCTACACCTTC.

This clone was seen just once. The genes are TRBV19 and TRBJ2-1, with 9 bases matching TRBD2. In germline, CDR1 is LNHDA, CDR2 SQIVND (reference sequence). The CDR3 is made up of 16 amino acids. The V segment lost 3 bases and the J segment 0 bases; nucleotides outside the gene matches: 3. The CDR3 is CASSILAGISYNEQFF. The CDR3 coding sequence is TGTGCCAGTAGTATCCTAGCGGGGATCTCCTACAATGAGCAGTTCTTC. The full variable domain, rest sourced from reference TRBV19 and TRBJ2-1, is DGGITQSPKYLFRKEGQNVTLSCEQNLNHDAMYWYRQDPGQGLRLIYYSQIVNDFQKGDIAEGYSVSREKKESFPLTVTSAQKNPTAFYLCASSILAGISYNEQFFGPGTRLTVL.

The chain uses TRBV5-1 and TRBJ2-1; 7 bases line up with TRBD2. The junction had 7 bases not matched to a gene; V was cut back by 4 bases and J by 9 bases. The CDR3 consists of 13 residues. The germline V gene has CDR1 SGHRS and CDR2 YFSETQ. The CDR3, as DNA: TGCGCCAGCAGCCGGGGGGTTGGCGTTGAGCAGTTCTTC. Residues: CASSRGVGVEQFF.

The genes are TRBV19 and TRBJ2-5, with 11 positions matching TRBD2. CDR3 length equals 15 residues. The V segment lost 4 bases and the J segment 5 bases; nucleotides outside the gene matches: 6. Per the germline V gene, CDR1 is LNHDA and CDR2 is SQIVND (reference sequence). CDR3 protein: CASSSLAGGIETQYF. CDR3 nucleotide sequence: TGTGCCAGTAGTAGTCTAGCGGGAGGTATTGAGACCCAGTACTTC.

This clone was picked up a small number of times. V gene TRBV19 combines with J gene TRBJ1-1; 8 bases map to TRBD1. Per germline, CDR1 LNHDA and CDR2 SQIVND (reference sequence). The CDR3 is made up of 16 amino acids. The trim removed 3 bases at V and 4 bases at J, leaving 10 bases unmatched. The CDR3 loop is CASSIRTGKGGTEAFF. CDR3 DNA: TGTGCCAGTAGTATTCGGACAGGGAAGGGAGGCACTGAAGCTTTCTTT. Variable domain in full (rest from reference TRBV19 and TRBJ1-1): DGGITQSPKYLFRKEGQNVTLSCEQNLNHDAMYWYRQDPGQGLRLIYYSQIVNDFQKGDIAEGYSVSREKKESFPLTVTSAQKNPTAFYLCASSIRTGKGGTEAFFGQGTRLTVV.

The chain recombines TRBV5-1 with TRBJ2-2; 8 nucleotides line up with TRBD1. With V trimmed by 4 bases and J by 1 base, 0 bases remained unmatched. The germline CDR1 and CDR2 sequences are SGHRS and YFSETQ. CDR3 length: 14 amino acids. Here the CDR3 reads CASSDRGNTGELFF. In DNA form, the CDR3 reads TGCGCCAGCAGCGACAGGGGGAACACCGGGGAGCTGTTTTTT.

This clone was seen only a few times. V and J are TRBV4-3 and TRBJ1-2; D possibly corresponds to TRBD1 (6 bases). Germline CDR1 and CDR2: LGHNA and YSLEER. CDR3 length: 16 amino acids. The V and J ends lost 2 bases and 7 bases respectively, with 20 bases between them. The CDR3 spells CASSQSRDTGIGGYTF. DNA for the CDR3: TGCGCCAGCAGCCAATCCCGGGACACAGGGATTGGTGGCTACACCTTC.

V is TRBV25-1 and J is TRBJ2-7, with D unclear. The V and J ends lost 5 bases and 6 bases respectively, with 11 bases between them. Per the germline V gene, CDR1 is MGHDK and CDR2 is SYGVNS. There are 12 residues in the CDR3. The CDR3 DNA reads TGTGCCAGCAGTCCCTTTTCCAGCGAGCAGTACTTC. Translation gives CASSPFSSEQYF.

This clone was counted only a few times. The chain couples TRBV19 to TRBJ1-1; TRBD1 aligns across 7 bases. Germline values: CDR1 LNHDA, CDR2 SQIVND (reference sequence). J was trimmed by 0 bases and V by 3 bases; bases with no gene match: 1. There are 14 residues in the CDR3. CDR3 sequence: CASSIGTVNTEAFF. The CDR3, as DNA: TGTGCCAGTAGTATCGGGACAGTGAACACTGAAGCTTTCTTT. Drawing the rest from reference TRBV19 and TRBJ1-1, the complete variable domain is DGGITQSPKYLFRKEGQNVTLSCEQNLNHDAMYWYRQDPGQGLRLIYYSQIVNDFQKGDIAEGYSVSREKKESFPLTVTSAQKNPTAFYLCASSIGTVNTEAFFGQGTRLTVV.

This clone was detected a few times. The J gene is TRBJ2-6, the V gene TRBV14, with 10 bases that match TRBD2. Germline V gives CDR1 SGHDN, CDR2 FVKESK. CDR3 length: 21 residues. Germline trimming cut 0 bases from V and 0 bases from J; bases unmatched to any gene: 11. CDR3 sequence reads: CASSQDRASGGYYSGANVLTF. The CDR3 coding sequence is TGTGCCAGCAGCCAAGATCGGGCTAGCGGGGGCTACTACTCTGGGGCCAACGTCCTGACTTTC.

CDR3 region: CASQSGASGEKLFF. CDR3 nucleotides: TGTGCCAGCCAATCTGGGGCCTCAGGTGAAAAACTGTTTTTT. The chain uses TRBV9 and TRBJ1-4, with a weak D call TRBD1 (5 bases). The germline V gene has CDR1 SGDLS and CDR2 YYNGEE. The CDR3 length is 14 residues. The V end was cut by 7 bases, the J end by 7 bases, with 17 bases between.

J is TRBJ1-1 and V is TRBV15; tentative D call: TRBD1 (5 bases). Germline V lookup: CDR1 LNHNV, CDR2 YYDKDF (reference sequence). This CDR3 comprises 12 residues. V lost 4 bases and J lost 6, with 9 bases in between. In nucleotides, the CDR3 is TGTGCCACCAGCATTCCAGGGTCTGAAGCTTTCTTT. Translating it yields CATSIPGSEAFF.

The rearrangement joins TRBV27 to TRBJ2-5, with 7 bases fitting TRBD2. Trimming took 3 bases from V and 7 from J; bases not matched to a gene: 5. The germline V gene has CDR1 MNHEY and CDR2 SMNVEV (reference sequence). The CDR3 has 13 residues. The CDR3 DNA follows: TGTGCCAGCAGTTTTTCCCCGGGAGGGACCCAGTACTTC. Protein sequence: CASSFSPGGTQYF.

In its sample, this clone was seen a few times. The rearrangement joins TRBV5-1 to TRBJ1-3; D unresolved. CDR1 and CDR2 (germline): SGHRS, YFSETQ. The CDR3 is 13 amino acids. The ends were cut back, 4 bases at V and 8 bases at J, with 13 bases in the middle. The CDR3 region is CASSPLGGDTIYF. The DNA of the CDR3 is TGCGCCAGCAGCCCTTTAGGCGGTGACACCATATATTTT.

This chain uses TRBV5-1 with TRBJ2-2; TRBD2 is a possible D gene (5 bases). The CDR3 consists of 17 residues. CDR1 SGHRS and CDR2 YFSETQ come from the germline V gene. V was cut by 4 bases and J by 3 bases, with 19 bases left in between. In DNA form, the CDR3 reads TGCGCCAGCAGCCAAGATCACGAGGGAGATCACACCGGGGAGCTGTTTTTT. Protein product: CASSQDHEGDHTGELFF.

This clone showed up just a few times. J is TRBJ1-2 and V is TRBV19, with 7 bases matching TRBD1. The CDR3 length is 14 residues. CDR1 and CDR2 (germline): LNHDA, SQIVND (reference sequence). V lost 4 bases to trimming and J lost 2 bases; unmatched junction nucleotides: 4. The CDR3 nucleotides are TGTGCCAGTAGTAGCAGGGGGAGGAACTATGGCTACACCTTC. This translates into CASSSRGRNYGYTF.

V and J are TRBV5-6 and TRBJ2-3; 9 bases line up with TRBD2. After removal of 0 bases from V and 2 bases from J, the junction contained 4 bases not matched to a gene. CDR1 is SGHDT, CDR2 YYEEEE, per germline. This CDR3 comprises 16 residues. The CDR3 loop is CASSLGLAGTTDTQYF. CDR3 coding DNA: TGTGCCAGCAGCTTGGGGCTAGCGGGGACCACAGATACGCAGTATTTT.

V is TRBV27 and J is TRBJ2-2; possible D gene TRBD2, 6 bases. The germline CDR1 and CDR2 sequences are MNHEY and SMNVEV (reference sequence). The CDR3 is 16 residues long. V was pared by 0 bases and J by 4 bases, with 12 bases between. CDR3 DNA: TGTGCCAGCAGTTTATCGGGGGGAAAGGGCACCGGGGAGCTGTTTTTT. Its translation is CASSLSGGKGTGELFF.

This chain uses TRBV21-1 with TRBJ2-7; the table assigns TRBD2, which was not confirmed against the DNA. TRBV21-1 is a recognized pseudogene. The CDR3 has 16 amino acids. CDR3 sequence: CASSKAGAGAVYEQYF. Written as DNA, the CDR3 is TGTGCCAGCAGCAAAGCTGGAGCGGGGGCAGTCTACGAGCAGTACTTC.

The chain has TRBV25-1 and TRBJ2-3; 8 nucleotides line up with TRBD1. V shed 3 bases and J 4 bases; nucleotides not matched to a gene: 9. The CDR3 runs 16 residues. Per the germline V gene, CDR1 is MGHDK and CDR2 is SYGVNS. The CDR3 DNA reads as TGTGCCAGCAGTGAGAGGGCCCTGGGACAGGCAGATACGCAGTATTTT. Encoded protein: CASSERALGQADTQYF.

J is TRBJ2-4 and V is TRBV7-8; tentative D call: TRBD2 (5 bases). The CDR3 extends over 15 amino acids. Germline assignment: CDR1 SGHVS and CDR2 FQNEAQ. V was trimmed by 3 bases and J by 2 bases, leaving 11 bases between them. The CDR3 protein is CASSFMGDPKNIQYF. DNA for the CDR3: TGTGCCAGCAGCTTCATGGGAGATCCCAAAAACATTCAGTACTTC.

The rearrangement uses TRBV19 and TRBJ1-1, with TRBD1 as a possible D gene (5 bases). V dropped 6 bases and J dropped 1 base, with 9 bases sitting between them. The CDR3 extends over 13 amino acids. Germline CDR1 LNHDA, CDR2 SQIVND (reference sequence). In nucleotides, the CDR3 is TGTGCCAGTAGGCAAGACAGGAACACTGAAGCTTTCTTT. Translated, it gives CASRQDRNTEAFF.

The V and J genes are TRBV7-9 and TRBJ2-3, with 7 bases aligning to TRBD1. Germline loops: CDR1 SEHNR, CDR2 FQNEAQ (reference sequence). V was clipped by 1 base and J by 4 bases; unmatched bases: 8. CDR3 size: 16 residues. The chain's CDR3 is CASSLGRQGRADTQYF. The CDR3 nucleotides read TGTGCCAGCAGCTTAGGTCGACAGGGTAGGGCAGATACGCAGTATTTT.

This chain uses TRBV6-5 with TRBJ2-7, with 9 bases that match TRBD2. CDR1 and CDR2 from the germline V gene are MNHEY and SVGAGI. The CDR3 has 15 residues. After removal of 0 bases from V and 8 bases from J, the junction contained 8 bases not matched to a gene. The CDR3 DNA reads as TGTGCCAGCAGTTACTCTGTGGGACTAGCTATCCAGCAGTACTTC. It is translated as CASSYSVGLAIQQYF.

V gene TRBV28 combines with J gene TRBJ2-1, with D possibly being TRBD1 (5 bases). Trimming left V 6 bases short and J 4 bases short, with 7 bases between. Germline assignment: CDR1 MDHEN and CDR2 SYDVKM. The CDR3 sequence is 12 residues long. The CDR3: CASSRQYNEQFF. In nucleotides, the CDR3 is TGTGCCAGCAGCCGACAGTACAATGAGCAGTTCTTC.